The rows below give T cell receptor beta chains drawn from one sample of a study of low-dose radiotherapy and immunotherapy resistance in tumors. TCRdb analysed the reads with MiXCR anew, one entry per CDR3 protein. The sample holds 65,000 to 90,000 distinct CDR3 sequences, over 15% seen once. The input for sequencing was PBMCs, taken before treatment. Receptors were obtained from a male donor with prostate cancer. Each CDR3 is given with its conserved first and last residue. Fields, in order: clone size, V gene, D gene, CDR3 length, J gene, CDR3 protein, CDR3 DNA. The D gene is left open where the match is weak. Clone sizes are given selectively: once, few, many, or a class where the clone is expanded.

few	TRBV12-3/TRBV12-4	.	15	TRBJ2-6	CASSSQGPGANVLTF	TGTGCCAGCAGTTCCCAGGGTCCTGGGGCCAACGTCCTGACTTTC
.	TRBV12-3/TRBV12-4	.	15	TRBJ1-2	CASGFIGGLGYGYTF	TGTGCCAGCGGTTTCATCGGGGGCCTTGGCTATGGCTACACCTTC
many	TRBV5-1	TRBD2	13	TRBJ2-7	CASGLAGGHEQYF	TGCGCCAGCGGCCTAGCGGGAGGCCACGAGCAGTACTTC
many	TRBV6-2/TRBV6-3	TRBD2	14	TRBJ2-1	CASSFTSGGNEQFF	TGTGCCAGCAGTTTCACTAGCGGGGGCAATGAGCAGTTCTTC
.	TRBV12-2	.	15	TRBJ2-5	CASRFASGNGETQYF	.
.	TRBV2	TRBD1	14	TRBJ1-6	CASSVTGVGSPLHF	TGTGCCAGCAGTGTGACAGGGGTGGGTTCACCCCTCCACTTT
many	TRBV7-9	.	14	TRBJ1-4	CASSYPSGAEKLFF	TGTGCCAGCAGCTACCCTTCAGGTGCTGAAAAACTGTTTTTT
many	TRBV7-9	.	12	TRBJ1-1	CASSLGPPEAFF	TGTGCCAGCAGCTTAGGACCGCCCGAAGCTTTCTTT
many	TRBV20-1	.	15	TRBJ2-1	CSARGGRGVANEQFF	TGCAGTGCTAGAGGGGGCAGAGGCGTGGCCAATGAGCAGTTCTTC
.	TRBV9	.	14	TRBJ1-2	CASSVEGYRYGYTF	TGTGCCAGCAGCGTAGAGGGGTACCGCTATGGCTACACCTTC
many	TRBV7-9	.	14	TRBJ1-5	CASSSAYRNQPQHF	TGTGCCAGCAGCTCCGCTTACAGGAATCAGCCCCAGCATTTT
few	TRBV5-4	.	14	TRBJ1-1	CASSFELGYTEAFF	TGTGCCAGCAGCTTTGAATTGGGATACACTGAAGCTTTCTTT
many	TRBV7-2	TRBD2	12	TRBJ2-1	CASSPSGGSQFF	TGTGCCAGCAGCCCTAGCGGGGGCTCGCAGTTCTTC
many	TRBV14	TRBD2	16	TRBJ2-3	CASSSWTSGYTDTQYF	TGTGCCAGCAGCTCCTGGACTAGCGGGTACACAGATACGCAGTATTTT
many	TRBV3-1	TRBD2	13	TRBJ2-7	CASSQYGRNEQYF	TGTGCCAGCAGCCAATACGGGAGGAACGAGCAGTACTTC
many	TRBV7-9	TRBD2	15	TRBJ2-3	CASSPGGAGGDTQYF	TGTGCCAGCAGCCCGGGGGGGGCGGGGGGAGATACGCAGTATTTT
many	TRBV10-3	TRBD2	20	TRBJ2-1	CAISEVGELSGTSGGALEFF	TGTGCCATCAGTGAGGTGGGGGAGTTGTCCGGGACTAGCGGGGGGGCCCTTGAGTTCTTC
many	TRBV19	.	14	TRBJ1-1	CASTHPRANTEAFF	TGTGCCAGTACCCATCCGAGGGCGAACACTGAAGCTTTCTTT
many	TRBV2	.	15	TRBJ2-3	CASSHSGTSTDTQYF	TGTGCCAGCAGTCACTCCGGGACTAGCACAGATACGCAGTATTTT
many	TRBV26	.	16	TRBJ2-7	CASSGAGTGSSYEQYF	TGTGCCAGCAGTGGGGCGGGGACCGGGAGTTCCTACGAGCAGTACTTC
many	TRBV4-2	.	13	TRBJ1-1	CASSQARNTEAFF	TGTGCCAGCAGCCAAGCCAGGAACACTGAAGCTTTCTTT
many	TRBV24-1	.	17	TRBJ2-3	CATSGGAKDEHPDTQYF	TGTGCCACCAGTGGGGGGGCGAAGGACGAGCACCCAGATACGCAGTATTTT
many	TRBV5-1	TRBD2	16	TRBJ2-7	CASSLGVGGDPYEQYF	TGCGCCAGCAGCTTAGGGGTGGGAGGGGACCCCTACGAGCAGTACTTC
few	TRBV27	.	13	TRBJ2-5	CASSLWGTETQYF	TGTGCCAGCAGTTTATGGGGGACCGAGACCCAGTACTTC
many	TRBV11-3	.	14	TRBJ2-1	CASSGGGAPNEQFF	TGTGCCAGCAGCGGGGGGGGGGCACCTAATGAGCAGTTCTTC
many	TRBV10-3	.	14	TRBJ1-5	CAISDSGDNQPQHF	TGTGCCATCAGTGATTCGGGAGACAATCAGCCCCAGCATTTT
many	TRBV5-4	.	14	TRBJ2-1	CASSRARGLDEQFF	TGTGCCAGCAGCCGAGCAAGGGGACTCGATGAGCAGTTCTTC
many	TRBV11-1	TRBD2	15	TRBJ2-7	CASSLVAGVSYEQYF	TGTGCCAGCAGCTTAGTCGCGGGGGTCTCCTACGAGCAGTACTTC
many	TRBV19	TRBD1	14	TRBJ1-1	CASRGRGLVPEAFF	TGTGCCAGTAGGGGCAGGGGGCTGGTTCCTGAAGCTTTCTTT
many	TRBV5-1	.	13	TRBJ1-2	CASSLEGTQGYTF	TGCGCCAGCAGCTTGGAGGGTACCCAAGGCTACACCTTC
many	TRBV7-2	.	13	TRBJ2-7	CASSIRGDYEQYF	TGTGCCAGCAGTATCCGGGGCGACTACGAGCAGTACTTC
once	TRBV7-3	TRBD1	14	TRBJ1-1	CASSLGTGGLGAFF	TGTGCCAGCAGCTTAGGGACAGGGGGCCTAGGGGCTTTCTTT
many	TRBV25-1	.	16	TRBJ1-2	CASSESGVYTRNGYTF	TGTGCCAGCAGTGAAAGTGGGGTCTATACGAGGAATGGCTACACCTTC
many	TRBV18	TRBD1	13	TRBJ1-2	CASSQTGERGYTF	TGTGCCAGCTCACAGACAGGGGAGAGGGGCTACACCTTC
many	TRBV7-8	.	12	TRBJ2-7	CASSLASGNPYF	TGTGCCAGCAGCTTAGCGTCGGGGAATCCGTACTTC
many	TRBV28	.	13	TRBJ2-2	CATLYPFVGELFF	TGTGCCACCCTTTACCCTTTCGTCGGGGAGCTGTTTTTT
many	TRBV11-3	.	15	TRBJ2-7	CASSQSGFGSYEQYF	TGTGCCAGCAGCCAGAGCGGGTTCGGCTCCTACGAGCAGTACTTC
many	TRBV20-1	TRBD2	15	TRBJ2-3	CSAQGLAGVLDTQYF	TGCAGTGCCCAAGGACTAGCGGGAGTTCTAGATACGCAGTATTTT
many	TRBV5-4	.	13	TRBJ2-5	CASGSTGPETQYF	TGTGCCAGCGGTAGCACCGGGCCGGAGACCCAGTACTTC